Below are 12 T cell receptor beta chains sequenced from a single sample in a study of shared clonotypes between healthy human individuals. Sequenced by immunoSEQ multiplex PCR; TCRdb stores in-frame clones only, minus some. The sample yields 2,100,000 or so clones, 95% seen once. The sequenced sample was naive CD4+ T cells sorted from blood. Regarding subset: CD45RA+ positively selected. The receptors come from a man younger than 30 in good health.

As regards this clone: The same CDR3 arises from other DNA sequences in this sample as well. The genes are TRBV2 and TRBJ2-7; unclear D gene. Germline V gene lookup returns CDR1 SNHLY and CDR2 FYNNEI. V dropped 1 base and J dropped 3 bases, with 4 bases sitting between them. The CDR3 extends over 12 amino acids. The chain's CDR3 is CASSEGLYEQYF. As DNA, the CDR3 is TGTGCCAGCAGTGAAGGACTCTACGAGCAGTACTTC.

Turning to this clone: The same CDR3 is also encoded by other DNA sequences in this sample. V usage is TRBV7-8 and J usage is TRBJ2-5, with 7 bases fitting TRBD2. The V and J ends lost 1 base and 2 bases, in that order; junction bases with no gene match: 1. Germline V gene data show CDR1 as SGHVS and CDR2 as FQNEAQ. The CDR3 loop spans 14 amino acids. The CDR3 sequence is CASSLGRGQETQYF. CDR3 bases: TGTGCCAGCAGCTTAGGGCGGGGGCAAGAGACCCAGTACTTC.

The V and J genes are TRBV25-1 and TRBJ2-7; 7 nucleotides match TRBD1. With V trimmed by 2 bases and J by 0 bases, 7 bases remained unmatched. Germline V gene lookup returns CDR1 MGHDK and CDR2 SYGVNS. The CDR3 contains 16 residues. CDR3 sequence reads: CASSEVGTAISYEQYF. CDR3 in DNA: TGTGCCAGCAGTGAAGTAGGGACAGCAATCTCCTACGAGCAGTACTTC.

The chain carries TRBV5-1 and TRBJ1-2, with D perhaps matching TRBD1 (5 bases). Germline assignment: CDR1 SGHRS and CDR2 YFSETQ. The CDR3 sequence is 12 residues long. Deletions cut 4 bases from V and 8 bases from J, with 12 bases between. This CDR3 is CASSPGPRGYTF. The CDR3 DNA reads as TGCGCCAGCAGCCCGGGGCCTCGGGGCTACACCTTC. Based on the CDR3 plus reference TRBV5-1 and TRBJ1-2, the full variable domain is KAGVTQTPRYLIKTRGQQVTLSCSPISGHRSVSWYQQTPGQGLQFLFEYFSETQRNKGNFPGRFSGRQFSNSRSEMNVSTLELGDSALYLCASSPGPRGYTFGSGTRLTVV.

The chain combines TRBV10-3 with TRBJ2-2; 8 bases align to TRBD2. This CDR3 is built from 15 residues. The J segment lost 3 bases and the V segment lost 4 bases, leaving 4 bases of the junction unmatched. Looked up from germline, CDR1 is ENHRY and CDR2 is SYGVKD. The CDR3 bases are TGTGCCATCAGTGCACTAGCGGCGTACACCGGGGAGCTGTTTTTT. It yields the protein CAISALAAYTGELFF.

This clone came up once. The CDR3 loop is CASSLSTRTYNEQFF. CDR3 sequence (DNA): TGTGCCAGCAGCTTGTCGACTAGAACCTACAATGAGCAGTTCTTC. J is TRBJ2-1 and V is TRBV5-4; D is possibly TRBD2 (6 bases). The CDR3 totals 15 residues. The V end was cut by 1 base, the J end by 2 bases, with 10 bases between. CDR1 and CDR2 from the germline V gene are SGHNT and YYREEE (reference sequence).

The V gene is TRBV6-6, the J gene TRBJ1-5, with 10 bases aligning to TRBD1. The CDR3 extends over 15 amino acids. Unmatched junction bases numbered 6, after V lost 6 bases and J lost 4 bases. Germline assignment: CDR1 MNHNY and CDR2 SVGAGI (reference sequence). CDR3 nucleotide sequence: TGTGCCAGCAGGGGGGACAGGGGCCGGAATCAGCCCCAGCATTTT. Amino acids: CASRGDRGRNQPQHF.

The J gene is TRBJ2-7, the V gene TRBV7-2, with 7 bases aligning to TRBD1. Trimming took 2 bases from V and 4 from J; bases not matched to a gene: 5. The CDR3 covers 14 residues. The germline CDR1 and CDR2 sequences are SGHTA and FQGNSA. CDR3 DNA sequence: TGTGCCAGCAGCTTATCGCAGGGGGTATACGAGCAGTACTTC. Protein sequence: CASSLSQGVYEQYF.

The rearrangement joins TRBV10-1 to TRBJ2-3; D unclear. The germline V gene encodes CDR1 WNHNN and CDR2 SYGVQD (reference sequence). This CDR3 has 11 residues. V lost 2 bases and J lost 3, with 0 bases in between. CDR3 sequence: CASSETDTQYF. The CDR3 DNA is TGCGCCAGCAGTGAGACAGATACGCAGTATTTT.

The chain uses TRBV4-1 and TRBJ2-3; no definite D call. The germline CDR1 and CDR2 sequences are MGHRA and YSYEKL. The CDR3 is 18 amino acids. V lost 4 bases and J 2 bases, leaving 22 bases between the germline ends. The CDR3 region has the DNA TGCGCCAGCAGCCCATACCTTCCCGGCGCAGGTCCCACAGATACGCAGTATTTT. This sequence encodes CASSPYLPGAGPTDTQYF.

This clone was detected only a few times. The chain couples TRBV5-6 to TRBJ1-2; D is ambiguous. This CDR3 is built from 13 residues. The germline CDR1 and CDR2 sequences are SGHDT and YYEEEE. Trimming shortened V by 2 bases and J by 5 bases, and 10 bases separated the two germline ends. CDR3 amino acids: CASSFWEVYGYTF. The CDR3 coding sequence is TGTGCCAGCAGCTTTTGGGAGGTGTATGGCTACACCTTC.

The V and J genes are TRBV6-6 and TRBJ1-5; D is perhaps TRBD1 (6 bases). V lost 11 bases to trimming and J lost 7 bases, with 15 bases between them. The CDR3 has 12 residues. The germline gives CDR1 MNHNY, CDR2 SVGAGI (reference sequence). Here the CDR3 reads CAARGGDQPQHF. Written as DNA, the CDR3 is TGTGCCGCGAGGGGGGGGGACCAGCCCCAGCATTTT.